Listed below are T cell receptor beta chains from one sample, sequenced in a study of T-cell memory formation after mild COVID-19. TCRdb called the 5' RACE reads again in MiXCR, with one record for every CDR3 protein. In the table there are around 300,000 distinct CDR3 sequences, 8.2% of which are singletons. Sample: PBMCs or a T cell subset sorted from them (not recorded which). These receptors all come from a young man who had mild COVID-19 (a few samples of this study predate the infection). Cell type and time point are not known. Both conserved end residues are part of each CDR3. The D gene is left open where the match is weak. Some rows mark clone size as missing; the rest say once, few, many or name a class of expanded clone.

>TRBD2|TRBV9|TRBJ2-1|many
TGTGCCAGCAGCGATGGGGGGGGCTACAATGAGCAGTTCTTC
CASSDGGGYNEQFF
>TRBD1|TRBV12-3/TRBV12-4|TRBJ1-5|NA
TGTGCCAGGAGCGACAGGGGATGGCATCAGCCCCAGCATTTT
CARSDRGWHQPQHF
>NA|TRBV6-5|TRBJ2-1|NA
TGTGCCAGCAGCGGGCAATCCGGGGGATATGAGCAGTTCTTC
CASSGQSGGYEQFF
>NA|TRBV3-1|TRBJ1-1|few
TGTGCCAGCAGCACAGGCGGGTTCACTGAAGCTTTCTTT
CASSTGGFTEAFF
>NA|TRBV7-2|TRBJ2-5|few
TGTGCCAGCAGCTTATGGGGGGGCGGACAAGAGACCCAGTACTTC
CASSLWGGGQETQYF
>NA|TRBV5-1|TRBJ1-3|few
TGCGCCAGCAGCTTGGTGGGACCTCGCGGAAACACCATATATTTT
CASSLVGPRGNTIYF
>NA|TRBV19|TRBJ1-2|NA
TGTGCCAGTAGTGGTACCGGGACGATGGATGGCTACACCTTC
CASSGTGTMDGYTF
>NA|TRBV5-1|TRBJ2-3|NA
TGCGCCAGCAGTGGGGGAACGAGCACAGATACGCAGTATTTT
CASSGGTSTDTQYF
>TRBD2|TRBV12-3/TRBV12-4|TRBJ2-3|NA
TGTGCCAGCGGCTGGACTAGCGGGGGAGCGGGGGCAGATACGCAGTATTTT
CASGWTSGGAGADTQYF
>NA|TRBV7-9|TRBJ1-2|few
TGTGCCAGCAGCCAGACTACAGGGTTGAAAGGCTACACCTTC
CASSQTTGLKGYTF
>TRBD1|TRBV7-8|TRBJ2-1|many
TGTGCCAGCAGTGTGCTCAGGGGACAGGAGCAGTTCTTC
CASSVLRGQEQFF
>NA|TRBV9|TRBJ1-4|few
TGTGCCAGCAGCGTACGGCAGGAGAATGAAAAACTGTTTTTT
CASSVRQENEKLFF
>NA|TRBV4-2|TRBJ1-5|NA
TGTGCCAGCAGCCAAGCTGAGGGGCGCAATCAGCCCCAGCATTTT
CASSQAEGRNQPQHF
>NA|TRBV10-1|TRBJ2-3|NA
TGCGCCAGCAGTGAGTCGCCTCCCACAGATACGCAGTATTTT
CASSESPPTDTQYF
>TRBD1|TRBV4-3|TRBJ2-1|few
TGCGCCAGCAGCTACAGGGGCTACGGGAATGAGCAGTTCTTC
CASSYRGYGNEQFF
>NA|TRBV12-3/TRBV12-4|TRBJ1-6|few
TGTGCCAGCAGCAATAGGGGAGGCCGCCGTAATTCACCCCTCCACTTT
CASSNRGGRRNSPLHF
>NA|TRBV5-1|TRBJ2-1|many
TGCGCCAGCAGCTTGTTAGGGGGCTCCTACAATGAGCAGTTCTTC
CASSLLGGSYNEQFF
>TRBD1|TRBV5-1|TRBJ2-3|many
TGCGCCAGCAGCATCCGGGACAGGGGACGAGATACGCAGTATTTT
CASSIRDRGRDTQYF
>NA|TRBV20-1|TRBJ1-1|NA
TGCAGTGCAACCCAACGTGGGGGTTTCTTTACTGAAGCTTTCTTT
CSATQRGGFFTEAFF
>NA|TRBV5-1|TRBJ1-4|NA
TGCGCCAGCAGCCCCAACGGGGGCTCCACTAATGAAAAACTGTTTTTT
CASSPNGGSTNEKLFF
>TRBD1|TRBV12-3/TRBV12-4|TRBJ2-2|few
TGTGCCAGCAGCCCGACAGGGGAGAGGGAGCTGTTTTTT
CASSPTGERELFF